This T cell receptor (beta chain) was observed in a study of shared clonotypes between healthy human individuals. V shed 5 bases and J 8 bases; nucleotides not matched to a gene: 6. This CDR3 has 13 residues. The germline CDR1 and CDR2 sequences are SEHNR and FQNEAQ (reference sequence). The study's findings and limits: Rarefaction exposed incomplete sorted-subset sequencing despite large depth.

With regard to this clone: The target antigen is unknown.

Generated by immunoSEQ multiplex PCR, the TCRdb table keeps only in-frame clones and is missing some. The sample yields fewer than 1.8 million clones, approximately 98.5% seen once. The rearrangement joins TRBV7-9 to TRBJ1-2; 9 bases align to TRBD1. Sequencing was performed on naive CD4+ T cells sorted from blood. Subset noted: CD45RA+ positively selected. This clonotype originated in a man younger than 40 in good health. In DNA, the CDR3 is TGTGCCAGCAGCCCACAGGGGGCTGGGGGCTACACCTTC. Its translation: CASSPQGAGGYTF.